The 9 T cell receptor beta chains below all came from one sample that was sequenced in a study of T cells in Graves' hyperthyroidism and ophthalmopathy. Authors of the study amplified TCR beta CDR3 regions from RNA transcripts. When the TCR CDR3 underwent first-round RT-PCR, the HTBI primer set was used. TCRdb ran MiXCR on the multiplex PCR reads and lists one entry per CDR3 protein. The sample records roughly 580,000 distinct CDR3 sequences, over 11% being singletons. The sequenced sample consisted of blood. All receptors derive from a woman between 25 and 40 years old with Graves' hyperthyroidism that later progressed to Graves' ophthalmopathy.

This clonotype has only a few counts. The chain recombines TRBV19 with TRBJ2-2, with unresolved D. The CDR3 covers 18 residues. V was pared by 0 bases and J by 3 bases, with 17 bases between. Germline loops: CDR1 LNHDA, CDR2 SQIVND (reference sequence). Written as DNA, the CDR3 is TGTGCCAGTAGTATAGATCGGCGCCCGCGTGTACACACCGGGGAGCTGTTTTTT. Its protein product is CASSIDRRPRVHTGELFF.

This clonotype was seen repeatedly, ten times or more. This chain uses TRBV11-3 with TRBJ2-3, with 10 bases fitting TRBD1. Germline CDR1 SGHNT, CDR2 YENEEA. Germline trimming cut 5 bases from V and 4 bases from J; bases unmatched to any gene: 9. The CDR3 consists of 16 residues. The CDR3 coding sequence is TGTGCCAGCAGCCCCTTCCCGGGACAGGGGTCAGATACGCAGTATTTT. Translating it yields CASSPFPGQGSDTQYF.

This clonotype came up many times. The chain uses TRBV11-3 and TRBJ1-1; 10 bases agree with TRBD1. This CDR3 has 14 residues. V trimming: 5 bases; J trimming: 5 bases; junction bases outside the gene matches: 5. Germline V lookup: CDR1 SGHNT, CDR2 YENEEA. DNA for the CDR3: TGTGCCAGCAGCAGACAGGGGGCGCAGACTGAAGCTTTCTTT. Translated: CASSRQGAQTEAFF. Full variable domain (missing parts from reference TRBV11-3 and TRBJ1-1): EAGVVQSPRYKIIEKKQPVAFWCNPISGHNTLYWYLQNLGQGPELLIRYENEEAVDDSQLPKDRFSAERLKGVDSTLKIQPAELGDSAVYLCASSRQGAQTEAFFGQGTRLTVV.

Note on this clonotype: A clone one base away is much larger, so this may be a read error. The chain carries TRBV7-9 and TRBJ2-3; D call uncertain. Per the germline V gene, CDR1 is SEHNR and CDR2 is FQNEAQ (reference sequence). CDR3 length: 13 residues. Deletions cut 8 bases from V and 8 bases from J, with 17 bases between. In DNA, the CDR3 is TGTGCCAGCGCCGCGGCCCCACCAGGTACGCAGTATTTT. Translating gives CASAAAPPGTQYF.

Concerning this clonotype: Possible read error: a much larger clone is one base away. The genes are TRBV7-2 and TRBJ1-3, with D perhaps TRBD1 (6 bases). V was clipped by 3 bases and J by 5 bases, with 8 bases between them. The CDR3 consists of 13 residues. Germline loops: CDR1 SGHTA, CDR2 FQGNSA. In DNA form, the CDR3 reads TGTGCCAGCAGCTTCGGACAGCGAAACACCATATATTTT. Protein: CASSFGQRNTIYF.

Ten or more counts support this clonotype. The chain employs TRBV11-3 and TRBJ2-5, with a weak D call TRBD1 (7 bases). Germline CDR1 and CDR2: SGHNT and YENEEA. Trimming took off 5 bases at V and 4 bases at J, with 17 bases between the two ends. This CDR3 spans 15 amino acids. The CDR3 spells CASSPRDRSLETQYF. The CDR3, as DNA: TGTGCCAGCAGCCCGCGGGACAGATCACTAGAGACCCAGTACTTC.

The chain carries TRBV4-1 and TRBJ2-7, with TRBD2 matching 7 bases. J gave up 2 bases and V 3 bases, and 10 bases lay outside the gene matches. Germline V gene sequence: CDR1 MGHRA, CDR2 YSYEKL. This CDR3 comprises 16 residues. CDR3 sequence: CASSHLGRVATYEQYF. In DNA form, the CDR3 reads TGCGCCAGCAGCCACTTGGGGAGGGTTGCCACCTACGAGCAGTACTTC.

In its sample, this clonotype was seen many times. The V call is TRBV12-3 or TRBV12-4, the J call TRBJ1-6; unclear D gene. Trimming removed 4 bases at V and 4 bases at J, with 8 bases between. The CDR3 length is 14 residues. The chain's CDR3 is CASSSTEYNSPLHF. DNA for the CDR3: TGTGCCAGCAGTTCCACAGAATATAATTCACCCCTCCACTTT.

In its sample, this clonotype was seen many times. The gene calls are TRBV12-3 or TRBV12-4 and TRBJ2-7; TRBD2 is a possible D gene (6 bases). This CDR3 has 14 amino acids. Trimming pared 8 bases from V and 5 bases from J, leaving 19 bases between. CDR3 amino acids: CASSLREMVDEQYF. The CDR3 DNA is TGTGCCAGCTCCCTTCGGGAGATGGTGGACGAGCAGTACTTC.